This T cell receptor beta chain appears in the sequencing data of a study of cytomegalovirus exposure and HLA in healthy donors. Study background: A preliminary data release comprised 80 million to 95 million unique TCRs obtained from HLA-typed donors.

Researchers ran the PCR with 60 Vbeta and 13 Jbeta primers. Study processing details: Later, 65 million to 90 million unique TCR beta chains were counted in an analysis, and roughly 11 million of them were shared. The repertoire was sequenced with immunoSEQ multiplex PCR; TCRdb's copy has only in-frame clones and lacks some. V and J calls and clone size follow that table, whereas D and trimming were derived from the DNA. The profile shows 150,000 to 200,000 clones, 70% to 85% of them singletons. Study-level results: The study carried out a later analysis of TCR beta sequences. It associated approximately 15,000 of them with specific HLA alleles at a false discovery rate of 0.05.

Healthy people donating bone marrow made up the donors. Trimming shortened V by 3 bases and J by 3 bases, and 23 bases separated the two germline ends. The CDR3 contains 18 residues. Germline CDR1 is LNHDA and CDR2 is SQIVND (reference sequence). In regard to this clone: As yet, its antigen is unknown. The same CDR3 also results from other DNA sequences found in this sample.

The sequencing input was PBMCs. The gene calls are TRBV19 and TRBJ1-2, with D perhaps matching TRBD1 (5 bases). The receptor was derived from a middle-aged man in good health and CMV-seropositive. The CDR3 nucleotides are TGTGCCAGTAGTATCCTCAGCCTTAGCGGGGCCAAGGACTATGGCTACACCTTC. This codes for CASSILSLSGAKDYGYTF.